A single sample is the source of the 21 T cell receptor beta chains below, sequenced in a study of blood T cell repertoires in COVID-19. This table comes from immunoSEQ multiplex PCR, and its TCRdb copy is limited to in-frame clones, with some not included. The table records 200,000 to 300,000 clones, roughly 79% of them present only once. The sample consisted of peripheral blood. The receptors shown here come from a woman of 80 years or more with COVID-19, enrolled during active disease.

The chain carries TRBV3-1 (or the pseudogene TRBV3-2) and TRBJ1-2, with D perhaps TRBD1 (5 bases). Germline CDR1 reads LGHDT; CDR2 reads YNNKEL (reference sequence). V was trimmed by 1 base and J by 1 base, leaving 13 bases between them. The length of the CDR3 is 16 residues. This chain's CDR3 is CASSQGSGRHNYGYTF. DNA for the CDR3: TGTGCCAGCAGCCAAGGGTCAGGGCGTCATAACTATGGCTACACCTTC.

The chain recombines TRBV7-3 with TRBJ2-7, with D unclear. Germline lookup yields CDR1 SGHTA and CDR2 FQGTGA. Trimming removed 3 bases at V and 1 base at J, with 13 bases between. CDR3 size: 15 residues. The CDR3 reads CASSLGQSHSYEQYF. The CDR3 DNA reads TGTGCCAGCAGCTTGGGCCAGTCCCATTCCTACGAGCAGTACTTC.

Concerning this clone itself: The junction and the germline gene differ at one end; a read error may be behind it. At the DNA level, this CDR3 is encoded by other sequences in the same sample as well. The chain is built from TRBV5-1 and TRBJ2-7; 9 positions agree with TRBD2. This CDR3 has 15 residues. The germline V gene has CDR1 SGHRS and CDR2 YFSETQ. The chain's CDR3 is CASSPLAGAAYEQYF. The CDR3 nucleotides read TGCGCCAGCAGCCCTTTAGCGGGAGCCGCCTATGAGCAGTACTTC.

This chain links TRBV6-5 with TRBJ1-1; D might be TRBD1 (5 bases). Trimming removed 5 bases from V and 3 bases from J, with 16 bases in between. This CDR3 has 15 amino acids. Germline V CDR1 and CDR2: MNHEY, SVGAGI. CDR3 sequence (DNA): TGTGCCAGCAGTACCTACGTGGGGGGTGACACTGAAGCTTTCTTT. Translated, it gives CASSTYVGGDTEAFF.

The V gene is TRBV5-5, the J gene TRBJ2-2; 9 bases match TRBD1. The junction had 13 bases not matched to a gene; V was cut back by 6 bases and J by 1 base. The CDR3 consists of 18 residues. Germline CDR1 and CDR2: SGHKS and YYEKEE (reference sequence). CDR3 residues: CASNKADRGTGNTGELFF. The CDR3 DNA sequence: TGTGCCAGCAACAAAGCCGACAGGGGGACCGGGAACACCGGGGAGCTGTTTTTT.

The chain combines TRBV10-2 with TRBJ1-1; 9 nucleotides agree with TRBD1. CDR3 size: 18 residues. V lost 3 bases and J lost 0; bases outside the gene matches: 11. CDR1 and CDR2 from the germline V gene are WSHSY and SAAADI. In DNA, the CDR3 is TGCGCCAGCAGTGAACCACTTAGACAGGGGGGAATGAACACTGAAGCTTTCTTT. It codes for CASSEPLRQGGMNTEAFF.

A remark on this clone: The same CDR3 is also encoded by other DNA sequences in this sample. V is TRBV11-2 and J is TRBJ2-5; 10 bases fit TRBD2. V lost 5 bases to trimming and J lost 5 bases; unmatched junction nucleotides: 8. The V gene's germline CDR1 is SGHAT and CDR2 FQNNGV. This CDR3 is 15 amino acids long. DNA for the CDR3: TGTGCCAGCAGCCAGAGGACTAGCGGTGGTGAGACCCAGTACTTC. This translates into CASSQRTSGGETQYF.

Details on this clone: Since a much larger clone is just one base distant, this may be a read error. Other DNA variants within this sample encode the same CDR3. CDR3 region: CASSPDRDQPQHF. CDR3 nucleotide sequence: TGTGCCAGCTCACCGGACAGAGATCAGCCCCAGCATTTT. V usage is TRBV18 and J usage is TRBJ1-5; possible D gene TRBD1, 6 bases. This CDR3 contains 13 residues. Germline V gives CDR1 KGHSH, CDR2 LQKENI. V was pared by 3 bases and J by 5 bases, with 8 bases between.

The chain joins TRBV19 to TRBJ1-5, with D unresolved. Trimming removed 9 bases from V and 6 bases from J, with 15 bases in between. Germline V lookup: CDR1 LNHDA, CDR2 SQIVND (reference sequence). CDR3 size: 13 residues. This CDR3 is CASQTTVGQPQHF. CDR3 sequence (DNA): TGTGCCAGCCAGACGACTGTTGGTCAGCCCCAGCATTTT.

This clone was found a few times. This chain uses TRBV20-1 with TRBJ2-1, with 9 bases fitting TRBD2. The CDR3 sequence is 11 residues long. V trimming: 6 bases; J trimming: 10 bases; junction bases outside the gene matches: 4. CDR1 is DFQATT and CDR2 is SNEGSKA in the germline V gene (reference sequence). The CDR3 sequence: CSAGLAREQFF. The CDR3 DNA follows: TGCAGTGCCGGACTAGCGAGAGAGCAGTTCTTC.

This rearrangement joins TRBV3-1 (or the pseudogene TRBV3-2) to TRBJ1-6, with a possible D match to TRBD1 (6 bases). Germline V gene data show CDR1 as LGHDT and CDR2 as YNNKEL (reference sequence). V was pared by 1 base and J by 7 bases, with 8 bases between. This CDR3 is built from 14 residues. The CDR3 region is CASSQGDINSPLHF. In DNA form, the CDR3 reads TGTGCCAGCAGCCAAGGGGACATCAATTCACCCCTCCACTTT.

The chain carries TRBV18 and TRBJ1-1, with TRBD1 as a possible D gene (5 bases). Between the trimmed V and J ends, which lost 1 base and 1 base, there was a span of 13 bases. The CDR3 spans 16 residues. Germline V lookup: CDR1 KGHSH, CDR2 LQKENI. Here the CDR3 DNA reads TGTGCCAGCTCACCACGGGGCCAGCCCTCGAACACTGAAGCTTTCTTT. This translates into CASSPRGQPSNTEAFF.

The chain has TRBV29-1 and TRBJ1-2, with 7 bases fitting TRBD1. The V gene's germline CDR1 is SQVTM and CDR2 ANQGSEA. Trimming removed 7 bases from V and 1 base from J; junction bases left unmatched: 9. This CDR3 has 14 residues. The CDR3 DNA is TGCAGCGCGAAAAGGGACAGAAGTAACTATGGCTACACCTTC. This codes for CSAKRDRSNYGYTF.

The chain combines TRBV7-9 with TRBJ2-7; D perhaps matches TRBD2 (5 bases). The germline V gene encodes CDR1 SEHNR and CDR2 FQNEAQ (reference sequence). CDR3 length: 16 residues. V was trimmed by 5 bases and J by 0 bases, leaving 17 bases between them. The CDR3 here is CASSQRPSGNSYEQYF. CDR3 DNA: TGTGCCAGCAGCCAACGGCCAAGCGGAAACTCCTACGAGCAGTACTTC.

The rearrangement uses TRBV7-3 and TRBJ2-5, with 14 bases matching TRBD2. Germline lookup yields CDR1 SGHTA and CDR2 FQGTGA. The CDR3 consists of 17 residues. V lost 5 bases, J lost 3 bases, and 8 bases stayed unmatched. The CDR3 sequence: CASSAGLAGGLKETQYF. The CDR3 DNA sequence: TGTGCCAGCAGCGCTGGACTAGCGGGGGGCCTAAAAGAGACCCAGTACTTC.

V usage is TRBV30 and J usage is TRBJ2-2, with D hard to call. CDR1 and CDR2 (germline): GTSNPN, SVGIG (reference sequence). Trimming cost V 3 bases and J 0 bases, with 20 bases left between them. The CDR3 has 18 residues. CDR3 sequence reads: CAWRTESARVANTGELFF. In DNA, the CDR3 is TGTGCCTGGAGAACGGAGAGTGCTCGTGTCGCGAACACCGGGGAGCTGTTTTTT.

Worth noting for this clone: Other DNA sequences in the sample encode the same CDR3. V and J are TRBV5-1 and TRBJ1-1; D is undetermined. The CDR3 loop spans 14 amino acids. The germline gives CDR1 SGHRS, CDR2 YFSETQ. Deletions cut 0 bases from V and 1 base from J, with 7 bases between. CDR3 in DNA: TGCGCCAGCAGCTTGGGTCCCGGGAACACTGAAGCTTTCTTT. This encodes CASSLGPGNTEAFF. Filled out from reference TRBV5-1 and TRBJ1-1, the complete variable domain reads KAGVTQTPRYLIKTRGQQVTLSCSPISGHRSVSWYQQTPGQGLQFLFEYFSETQRNKGNFPGRFSGRQFSNSRSEMNVSTLELGDSALYLCASSLGPGNTEAFFGQGTRLTVV.

In this sample, this clone turned up a few times. CDR3 sequence: CASSYSRDRGASEAFF. The CDR3 DNA sequence: TGTGCCAGCTCCTACTCCCGGGACAGGGGGGCGTCTGAAGCTTTCTTT. V usage is TRBV18 and J usage is TRBJ1-1, with 11 positions matching TRBD1. The junction had 12 bases not matched to a gene; V was cut back by 6 bases and J by 6 bases. The length of the CDR3 is 16 residues. Germline assignment: CDR1 KGHSH and CDR2 LQKENI.

Details on this clone: Other DNA sequences from this sample encode an identical CDR3 as well. This chain's CDR3 is CASSSGSNPNIQYF. Written as DNA, the CDR3 is TGTGCCAGCAGCTCCGGGTCCAATCCAAACATTCAGTACTTC. This chain links TRBV5-4 with TRBJ2-4; no clear D gene. The CDR3 loop spans 14 amino acids. The germline V gene encodes CDR1 SGHNT and CDR2 YYREEE (reference sequence). Trimming removed 3 bases from V and 6 bases from J, with 13 bases in between.

The J gene is TRBJ2-7, the V gene TRBV30, with 8 nucleotides matching TRBD2. The CDR3 totals 14 residues. After removal of 4 bases from V and 2 bases from J, the junction contained 7 bases not matched to a gene. Germline-derived CDR1 and CDR2 are GTSNPN and SVGIG (reference sequence). The DNA of the CDR3 is TGTGCCTGGAACGGGGGGGTTAGCGCCTACGAGCAGTACTTC. As protein: CAWNGGVSAYEQYF.

This chain uses TRBV7-9 with TRBJ2-7; 14 positions agree with TRBD2. From germline, CDR1 is SEHNR and CDR2 FQNEAQ (reference sequence). V was pared by 4 bases and J by 6 bases, with 5 bases of the junction left unmatched. The CDR3 is made up of 15 amino acids. CDR3: CASSSGLAGGSEQYF. In DNA, the CDR3 is TGTGCCAGCAGCTCCGGACTAGCGGGAGGCAGCGAGCAGTACTTC.